Listed below are T cell receptor beta chains from one sample, sequenced in a study of blood T cell repertoires in COVID-19. Assay: immunoSEQ multiplex PCR; the TCRdb copy retains only in-frame clones and omits some. Here the sample spans 250,000 to 400,000 clones, about 87% being singletons. Sequenced sample: PBMCs or T cells enriched from blood (not recorded which). The receptors come from a woman aged 25 to 39 who had recovered from COVID-19. Both conserved end residues are part of each CDR3. Fields, in order: V gene, clone size, J gene, D gene, CDR3 protein, CDR3 DNA. D genes are given only for firm matches. The size of a clone is reported for some rows only, either as once, few or many, or as a class for expanded clones.

v_call: TRBV7-2; clone_size: -; j_call: TRBJ2-5; d_call: TRBD1; cdr3_aa: CASSSFGTGRFAETQYF; cdr3_nt: TGTGCCAGCAGCTCCTTCGGGACAGGGAGGTTTGCAGAGACCCAGTACTTC
v_call: TRBV6-6; clone_size: -; j_call: TRBJ2-1; d_call: TRBD2; cdr3_aa: CASRNVAGGSDEQFF; cdr3_nt: TGTGCCAGCAGAAATGTGGCGGGGGGGTCGGATGAGCAGTTCTTC
v_call: TRBV5-6; clone_size: -; j_call: TRBJ1-1; d_call: -; cdr3_aa: CASSRTRQAEAFF; cdr3_nt: TGTGCCAGCAGCCGTACCCGACAGGCTGAAGCTTTCTTT
v_call: TRBV6-2/TRBV6-3; clone_size: -; j_call: TRBJ1-5; d_call: -; cdr3_aa: CASSSVHSNQPQHF; cdr3_nt: TGTGCCAGCAGTTCGGTCCATAGCAATCAGCCCCAGCATTTT
v_call: TRBV11-2; clone_size: -; j_call: TRBJ1-1; d_call: -; cdr3_aa: CASSLDQGRDTEAFF; cdr3_nt: TGTGCCAGCAGCTTAGACCAGGGGCGGGACACTGAAGCTTTCTTT
v_call: TRBV5-1; clone_size: -; j_call: TRBJ2-7; d_call: TRBD1; cdr3_aa: CASSYRGQGNEQYF; cdr3_nt: TGCGCCAGCAGCTATAGGGGACAGGGGAACGAGCAGTACTTC
v_call: TRBV4-2; clone_size: -; j_call: TRBJ1-6; d_call: -; cdr3_aa: CASSQTDWSSYNSPLHF; cdr3_nt: TGTGCCAGCAGCCAAACGGACTGGAGCTCCTATAATTCACCCCTCCACTTT
v_call: TRBV5-4; clone_size: -; j_call: TRBJ2-2; d_call: TRBD2; cdr3_aa: CASSLWLAGGPGELFF; cdr3_nt: TGTGCCAGCAGCTTGTGGCTAGCGGGGGGGCCCGGGGAGCTGTTTTTT
v_call: TRBV5-4; clone_size: once; j_call: TRBJ1-4; d_call: -; cdr3_aa: CASSLQRGRNEKLFF; cdr3_nt: TGTGCCAGCAGCCTTCAGAGAGGGCGGAATGAAAAACTGTTTTTT
v_call: TRBV19; clone_size: -; j_call: TRBJ2-7; d_call: TRBD1; cdr3_aa: CASSIAGQGSYEQYF; cdr3_nt: TGTGCCAGTAGTATAGCTGGACAGGGATCCTACGAGCAGTACTTC
v_call: TRBV5-4; clone_size: -; j_call: TRBJ2-5; d_call: TRBD2; cdr3_aa: CASSDTSGGRETQYF; cdr3_nt: TGTGCCAGCAGCGATACTAGCGGGGGTCGAGAGACCCAGTACTTC
v_call: TRBV19; clone_size: -; j_call: TRBJ1-1; d_call: -; cdr3_aa: CASSMENRVSEAFF; cdr3_nt: TGTGCCAGTAGTATGGAAAACAGGGTTAGTGAAGCTTTCTTT
v_call: TRBV10-3; clone_size: -; j_call: TRBJ2-7; d_call: TRBD1; cdr3_aa: CAISVGQETYEQYF; cdr3_nt: TGTGCCATCAGTGTAGGACAGGAGACCTACGAGCAGTACTTC
v_call: TRBV4-1; clone_size: -; j_call: TRBJ2-7; d_call: -; cdr3_aa: CASSQDSTGTYEQYF; cdr3_nt: TGCGCCAGCAGCCAGGATTCGACAGGAACCTACGAGCAGTACTTC
v_call: TRBV2; clone_size: -; j_call: TRBJ2-7; d_call: -; cdr3_aa: CASDHPGNSVEQYF; cdr3_nt: TGTGCCAGCGACCATCCGGGGAACTCGGTAGAGCAGTACTTC
v_call: TRBV19; clone_size: -; j_call: TRBJ1-1; d_call: -; cdr3_aa: CATEGQGSWNTEAFF; cdr3_nt: TGTGCCACCGAAGGGCAGGGATCGTGGAACACTGAAGCTTTCTTT
v_call: TRBV3-1/TRBV3-2; clone_size: -; j_call: TRBJ1-1; d_call: -; cdr3_aa: CASSQTGLNTEAFF; cdr3_nt: TGTGCCAGCAGTCAGACAGGACTGAACACTGAAGCTTTCTTT
v_call: TRBV9; clone_size: -; j_call: TRBJ2-3; d_call: -; cdr3_aa: CASSVAPGADTQYF; cdr3_nt: TGTGCCAGCAGCGTAGCCCCAGGGGCAGATACGCAGTATTTT
v_call: TRBV27; clone_size: -; j_call: TRBJ2-1; d_call: TRBD2; cdr3_aa: CASSSRRGGRRLLNEQFF; cdr3_nt: TGTGCCAGCAGTTCTCGGCGGGGGGGCCGTCGATTGCTCAATGAGCAGTTCTTC
v_call: TRBV27; clone_size: -; j_call: TRBJ2-7; d_call: -; cdr3_aa: CASRPTGYSYEQYF; cdr3_nt: TGTGCCAGCAGGCCAACAGGGTACTCCTACGAGCAGTACTTC
v_call: TRBV30; clone_size: -; j_call: TRBJ1-4; d_call: -; cdr3_aa: CAWSPGSNEKLFF; cdr3_nt: TGTGCCTGGAGTCCGGGGTCAAATGAAAAACTGTTTTTT
v_call: TRBV24-1; clone_size: once; j_call: TRBJ1-5; d_call: -; cdr3_aa: CATSVARTGPQHF; cdr3_nt: TGTGCCACCAGTGTGGCCAGAACAGGGCCCCAGCATTTT
v_call: TRBV19; clone_size: -; j_call: TRBJ1-5; d_call: TRBD1; cdr3_aa: CASSSRQGLPNQPQHF; cdr3_nt: TGTGCCAGTAGTAGTAGACAGGGACTCCCTAATCAGCCCCAGCATTTT
v_call: TRBV5-1; clone_size: -; j_call: TRBJ1-2; d_call: -; cdr3_aa: CASALGRAAYGYTF; cdr3_nt: TGCGCCAGCGCGCTGGGGCGCGCGGCTTATGGCTACACCTTC
v_call: TRBV5-1; clone_size: once; j_call: TRBJ1-4; d_call: TRBD1; cdr3_aa: CASSPIQGDAKKLFF; cdr3_nt: TGCGCCAGCAGCCCAATACAGGGGGATGCAAAAAAACTGTTTTTT
v_call: TRBV9; clone_size: -; j_call: TRBJ1-2; d_call: TRBD1; cdr3_aa: CASSLEGQVGYYGYTF; cdr3_nt: TGTGCCAGCAGCCTTGAGGGACAGGTCGGATACTATGGCTACACCTTC
v_call: TRBV5-1; clone_size: -; j_call: TRBJ2-7; d_call: TRBD2; cdr3_aa: CASSLTSGVSYEQYF; cdr3_nt: TGCGCCAGCAGCCTAACTAGCGGCGTTTCCTACGAGCAGTACTTC
v_call: TRBV7-2; clone_size: -; j_call: TRBJ1-2; d_call: TRBD1; cdr3_aa: CASSLEGDRASGYTF; cdr3_nt: TGTGCCAGCAGCTTAGAGGGGGACAGGGCGTCTGGCTACACCTTC
v_call: TRBV12-3/TRBV12-4; clone_size: -; j_call: TRBJ1-2; d_call: -; cdr3_aa: CASGQQGKHGYTF; cdr3_nt: TGTGCCAGCGGTCAACAGGGTAAACACGGCTACACCTTC
v_call: TRBV5-1; clone_size: -; j_call: TRBJ2-1; d_call: -; cdr3_aa: CASSTTGTLRGGEQFF; cdr3_nt: TGCGCCAGCTCTACGACAGGGACTCTTAGGGGTGGTGAGCAGTTCTTC
v_call: TRBV28; clone_size: -; j_call: TRBJ1-3; d_call: -; cdr3_aa: CASSFTFGGSIPTIYF; cdr3_nt: TGTGCCAGCAGTTTTACCTTCGGGGGGTCCATCCCCACCATATATTTT
v_call: TRBV5-1; clone_size: -; j_call: TRBJ1-2; d_call: -; cdr3_aa: CASSPTVGGSYGYTF; cdr3_nt: TGCGCCAGCAGCCCAACGGTAGGGGGTAGCTATGGCTACACCTTC
v_call: TRBV29-1; clone_size: -; j_call: TRBJ1-2; d_call: -; cdr3_aa: CSVGGIGGYTF; cdr3_nt: TGCAGCGTTGGAGGGATCGGCGGCTACACCTTC
v_call: TRBV11-3; clone_size: -; j_call: TRBJ2-7; d_call: TRBD2; cdr3_aa: CASSLRAGGTYEQYF; cdr3_nt: TGTGCCAGCAGCTTACGAGCGGGGGGGACCTACGAGCAGTACTTC
v_call: TRBV7-9; clone_size: -; j_call: TRBJ2-7; d_call: -; cdr3_aa: CASSPKDRTYEQYF; cdr3_nt: TGTGCCAGCAGCCCTAAAGACAGAACCTACGAGCAGTACTTC